These 5 T cell receptor beta chains share one sample of origin, sequenced in a study of T cell changes during pregnancy in multiple sclerosis. Profiling relied on immunoSEQ multiplex PCR, and the TCRdb table lists in-frame clones only, not all of them. Of roughly 40,000 clones listed, more than 80% are singletons. This material consisted of CD4+ T cells from peripheral blood mononuclear cells, taken in the third trimester of pregnancy. These receptors all come from a female donor with multiple sclerosis, enrolled in a pregnancy study.

V is TRBV2 and J is TRBJ1-1; D is uncertain. The CDR3 spans 14 residues. The germline CDR1 and CDR2 sequences are SNHLY and FYNNEI. Trimming pared 4 bases from V and 5 bases from J, leaving 14 bases between. The CDR3 DNA reads TGTGCCAGCAGTGCTGAAGGCAGAGGAACTGAAGCTTTCTTT. Translated, it gives CASSAEGRGTEAFF.

This chain uses TRBV10-1 with TRBJ2-5, with 8 bases fitting TRBD1. The length of the CDR3 is 15 residues. Unmatched junction bases numbered 7, after V lost 3 bases and J lost 4 bases. The germline V gene has CDR1 WNHNN and CDR2 SYGVQD (reference sequence). The chain's CDR3 is CASSDPGQGGETQYF. CDR3 coding DNA: TGCGCCAGCAGTGATCCTGGACAGGGCGGAGAGACCCAGTACTTC.

The chain uses TRBV9 and TRBJ2-5; the match to TRBD1 covers 9 bases. J lost 1 base, V lost 0 bases, and 13 bases had no gene match. Germline V gene sequence: CDR1 SGDLS, CDR2 YYNGEE. This CDR3 is 19 amino acids long. DNA of the CDR3: TGTGCCAGCAGCGTAGCTCCGGGGGGACAGGGTCTAACCCAAGAGACCCAGTACTTC. Its protein product is CASSVAPGGQGLTQETQYF.

This clone was counted a single time. The chain employs TRBV9 and TRBJ1-3; D is uncertain. This CDR3 is 17 amino acids long. The germline V and J ends were trimmed by 0 bases and 0 bases, with 13 bases remaining between them. The V gene's germline CDR1 is SGDLS and CDR2 YYNGEE. CDR3 in amino acids: CASSVEGRSRSGNTIYF. CDR3 nucleotide sequence: TGTGCCAGCAGCGTAGAAGGCAGGTCGCGCTCTGGAAACACCATATATTTT. Complete variable domain (other parts from reference TRBV9 and TRBJ1-3): DSGVTQTPKHLITATGQRVTLRCSPRSGDLSVYWYQQSLDQGLQFLIQYYNGEERAKGNILERFSAQQFPDLHSELNLSSLELGDSALYFCASSVEGRSRSGNTIYFGEGSWLTVV.

The chain carries TRBV19 and TRBJ2-1, with 14 bases that match TRBD2. Germline-derived CDR1 and CDR2 are LNHDA and SQIVND (reference sequence). This CDR3 has 18 amino acids. V dropped 5 bases and J dropped 4; count of bases not matched to a gene: 10. This chain's CDR3 is CASSSPGLAGVGYNEQFF. The CDR3, as DNA: TGTGCCAGTAGTTCACCGGGACTAGCGGGAGTTGGGTACAATGAGCAGTTCTTC.